The clone carrying this T cell receptor (beta chain) has a handful of counts. As yet, its antigen is unknown. Indicated time point: persistent/refractory GD, antithyroid drugs over 5 years with positive TRAb. Generation of the TCR library employed RNA extracted from PBMCs. Investigators prepared the TCR beta libraries by applying iRepertoire HTBI primers and Arm-PCR of CDR3 regions. MiXCR, applied by TCRdb to the multiplex PCR reads, yields one record per CDR3 protein. The table includes roughly 430,000 distinct CDR3 sequences, 21% detected once. The entry originates in a study of regulatory T cells in long-lasting Graves disease. General study results and limits: The TCR repertoire of persistent Graves' patients was less diverse than that of newly diagnosed ones.

Germline V gene lookup returns CDR1 ENHRY and CDR2 SYGVKD. J gave up 7 bases and V 6 bases, and 11 bases lay outside the gene matches. The CDR3 contains 14 residues. The sequence derives from a female donor with Graves disease. This rearrangement joins TRBV10-3 to TRBJ2-7; 8 nucleotides match TRBD2. Sequencing used peripheral blood mononuclear cells (PBMCs), obtained when the disease was refractory, from a patient treated with antithyroid drugs. The CDR3 protein is CAIRSGGGRGEQYF. The DNA for the CDR3 is TGTGCCATCAGGTCCGGGGGGGGACGGGGAGAGCAGTACTTC.